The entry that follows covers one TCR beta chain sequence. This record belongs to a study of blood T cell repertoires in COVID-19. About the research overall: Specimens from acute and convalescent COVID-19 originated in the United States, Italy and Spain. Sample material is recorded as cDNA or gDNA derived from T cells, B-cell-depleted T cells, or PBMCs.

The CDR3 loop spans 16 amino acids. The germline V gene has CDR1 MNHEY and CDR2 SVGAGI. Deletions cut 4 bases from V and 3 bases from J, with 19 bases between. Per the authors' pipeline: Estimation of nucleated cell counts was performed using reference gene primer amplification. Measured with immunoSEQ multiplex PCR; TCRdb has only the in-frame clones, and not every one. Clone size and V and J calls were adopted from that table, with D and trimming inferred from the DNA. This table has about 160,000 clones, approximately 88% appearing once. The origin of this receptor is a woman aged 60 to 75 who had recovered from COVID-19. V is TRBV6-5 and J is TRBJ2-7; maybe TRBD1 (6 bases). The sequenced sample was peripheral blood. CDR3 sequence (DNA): TGTGCCAGCAGTTCCCTGGGGGCCCCCTCTCTCTACGAGCAGTACTTC. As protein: CASSSLGAPSLYEQYF.